These 16 T cell receptor beta chains came from one sample sequenced in a study of regulatory T cells in long-lasting Graves disease. The TCR beta library used iRepertoire HTBI primers with Arm-PCR amplification of CDR3. MiXCR, applied by TCRdb to the multiplex PCR reads, yields one record per CDR3 protein. The profile shows just over 600,000 distinct CDR3 sequences, about 16% of them singletons. As for time point: newly diagnosed GD, antithyroid drugs for less than 3 months. PBMC-extracted RNA yielded the TCR library. These sequences were also reported in another study, on T cells in Graves' hyperthyroidism and ophthalmopathy.

Sequences were derived from peripheral blood mononuclear cells (PBMCs), sampled at new diagnosis, from a patient treated with antithyroid drugs. These receptor sequences come from a woman in her 30s with Graves disease.

In its sample, this clonotype was seen many times. Written as DNA, the CDR3 is TGTGCCAGTCGACAGGGTTATGGCTACACCTTC. This codes for CASRQGYGYTF. V and J are TRBV2 and TRBJ1-2; 7 bases align to TRBD1. Germline assignment: CDR1 SNHLY and CDR2 FYNNEI. This CDR3 region has 11 residues. The ends lost 9 bases at V and 5 bases at J; junction bases unmatched: 3.

This clonotype was counted ten times or more. This chain joins TRBV29-1 and TRBJ2-5; 9 bases line up with TRBD1. The CDR3 loop spans 15 amino acids. With 1 base clipped from V and 2 bases from J, the junction kept 5 bases outside the gene matches. Germline CDR1 and CDR2: SQVTM and ANQGSEA. CDR3 amino acids: CSVEGQGERQETQYF. The CDR3 nucleotides are TGCAGCGTTGAAGGACAGGGGGAGAGGCAAGAGACCCAGTACTTC.

The V gene is TRBV10-1, the J gene TRBJ1-1; 8 nucleotides match TRBD1. Per germline, CDR1 WNHNN and CDR2 SYGVQD (reference sequence). V lost 3 bases to trimming and J lost 5 bases; unmatched junction nucleotides: 8. This CDR3 contains 15 residues. The CDR3 DNA sequence: TGCGCCAGCAGTGATCGGGGACAGGTTGGAACTGAAGCTTTCTTT. It yields the protein CASSDRGQVGTEAFF.

This clonotype has more than one count but fewer than ten. The rearrangement links TRBV20-1 to TRBJ2-7; 8 nucleotides match TRBD2. The CDR3 has 15 amino acids. The germline gives CDR1 DFQATT, CDR2 SNEGSKA (reference sequence). V lost 3 bases to trimming and J lost 5 bases; unmatched junction nucleotides: 12. The DNA of the CDR3 is TGCAGTGCTAGTTCCTTCAGCGGGAGAAGCCACGAGCAGTACTTC. Amino acids: CSASSFSGRSHEQYF.

With regard to this clonotype: A read error may explain this, as a much larger clone is one base away. The J gene is TRBJ1-2, the V gene TRBV7-9; no firm D call. The CDR3 is 15 residues long. Germline CDR1 reads SEHNR; CDR2 reads FQNEAQ (reference sequence). The CDR3 sequence: CVSSLEAGVNYGYTF. The CDR3 DNA reads as TGTGTCAGCAGCTTAGAGGCAGGCGTCAACTATGGCTACACCTTC.

Ten or more counts support this clonotype. The chain links TRBV28 to TRBJ1-2; D remains ambiguous. Germline-derived CDR1 and CDR2 are MDHEN and SYDVKM. Between the trimmed V and J ends, which lost 4 bases and 8 bases, there was a span of 11 bases. The CDR3 runs 12 residues. The CDR3 region is CASSSHFEGYTF. The CDR3 DNA sequence: TGTGCCAGCAGTTCTCACTTTGAGGGCTACACCTTC.

V gene TRBV3-1 combines with J gene TRBJ2-1; TRBD1 agrees at 7 bases. The end of the DNA aligns better with TRBJ2-5, so the J call may be wrong. Germline V gives CDR1 LGHDT, CDR2 YNNKEL (reference sequence). CDR3 size: 17 residues. The CDR3 DNA reads as TGTGCCAGCAGACAATCAGGGGTCACAGGGGTCGTGGGGACCCAGTACTTC. It encodes CASRQSGVTGVVGTQYF.

This clonotype has a handful of counts. The chain employs TRBV3-1 and TRBJ2-6; TRBD1 or TRBD2 may be the D gene (5 bases each). This CDR3 has 16 residues. The V gene lost 1 base and the J gene lost 2 bases, with 9 bases spanning the gap. Germline loops: CDR1 LGHDT, CDR2 YNNKEL (reference sequence). The CDR3 sequence: CASSQGDVPGANVLTF. The CDR3 DNA reads as TGTGCCAGCAGCCAAGGGGACGTCCCTGGGGCCAACGTCCTGACTTTC.

Points on this clonotype: One end of the junction is discordant with germline, which a read error may explain. The chain uses TRBV3-1 and TRBJ2-1; 11 bases agree with TRBD2. The CDR3 has 15 amino acids. Germline loops: CDR1 LGHDT, CDR2 YNNKEL (reference sequence). CDR3 amino acids: CAGSRLAGIKDEQFF. CDR3 nucleotide sequence: TGTGCCGGCAGCCGACTAGCGGGAATAAAGGATGAGCAGTTCTTC.

This clonotype was seen more than once but under ten times. This rearrangement joins TRBV2 to TRBJ2-1, with TRBD1 matching over 10 bases. With 6 bases clipped from V and 8 bases from J, the junction kept 4 bases outside the gene matches. Germline V gene data show CDR1 as SNHLY and CDR2 as FYNNEI. This CDR3 contains 13 residues. CDR3 sequence (DNA): TGTGCCAGCAGGGGGGACAGGGGCTATGAGCAGTTCTTC. Its protein product is CASRGDRGYEQFF.

The CDR3 DNA is TGTGCCACCTCCGGACAGGTAAATCAGCCCCAGCATTTT. It codes for CATSGQVNQPQHF. The chain uses TRBV7-9 and TRBJ1-5; 7 bases map to TRBD1. Germline trimming cut 10 bases from V and 4 bases from J; bases unmatched to any gene: 7. The V gene's germline CDR1 is SEHNR and CDR2 FQNEAQ (reference sequence). This CDR3 region has 13 residues.

The J gene is TRBJ2-7, the V gene TRBV5-4; 11 bases align to TRBD2. Germline CDR1 reads SGHNT; CDR2 reads YYREEE (reference sequence). The V segment lost 0 bases and the J segment 1 base; nucleotides outside the gene matches: 6. CDR3 length: 17 amino acids. The CDR3 DNA follows: TGTGCCAGCAGCTTGGTCCTACTAGCGGGAGAGTCCTACGAGCAGTACTTC. Its protein product is CASSLVLLAGESYEQYF.

In its sample, this clonotype was seen a few times. The chain is built from TRBV11-2 and TRBJ2-1, with D unresolved. The CDR3 covers 16 residues. Germline V lookup: CDR1 SGHAT, CDR2 FQNNGV. V shed 1 base and J shed 2 bases, with 12 bases lying between them. The CDR3 region is CASSLVRARAYNEQFF. CDR3 DNA: TGTGCCAGCAGCTTAGTTAGGGCTAGAGCCTACAATGAGCAGTTCTTC.

This clonotype has at least ten counts. The V call is TRBV12-3 or TRBV12-4, the J call TRBJ1-2; D not certain. The V gene lost 6 bases and the J gene lost 2 bases, with 10 bases spanning the gap. The CDR3 contains 13 residues. DNA of the CDR3: TGTGCCAGCAGCCTACCCCCCAACTATGGCTACACCTTC. Amino acids: CASSLPPNYGYTF.

The chain uses TRBV5-1 and TRBJ2-7; a weak D match, TRBD1 (7 bases). V was clipped by 5 bases and J by 0 bases, with 15 bases between them. Germline V gene sequence: CDR1 SGHRS, CDR2 YFSETQ. This CDR3 has 15 amino acids. CDR3 nucleotides: TGCGCCAGCAGGGAGGGGACAGCCAGCTCCTACGAGCAGTACTTC. Protein product: CASREGTASSYEQYF.

This clonotype was observed at least ten times. The chain carries TRBV28 and TRBJ1-4; D gene unclear. CDR3 size: 16 residues. Germline lookup yields CDR1 MDHEN and CDR2 SYDVKM. V lost 6 bases to trimming and J lost 8 bases, with 22 bases between them. Written as DNA, the CDR3 is TGTGCCAGCAGCACGACACCGATTATACCTGAGGAAAAACTGTTTTTT. Translating gives CASSTTPIIPEEKLFF.